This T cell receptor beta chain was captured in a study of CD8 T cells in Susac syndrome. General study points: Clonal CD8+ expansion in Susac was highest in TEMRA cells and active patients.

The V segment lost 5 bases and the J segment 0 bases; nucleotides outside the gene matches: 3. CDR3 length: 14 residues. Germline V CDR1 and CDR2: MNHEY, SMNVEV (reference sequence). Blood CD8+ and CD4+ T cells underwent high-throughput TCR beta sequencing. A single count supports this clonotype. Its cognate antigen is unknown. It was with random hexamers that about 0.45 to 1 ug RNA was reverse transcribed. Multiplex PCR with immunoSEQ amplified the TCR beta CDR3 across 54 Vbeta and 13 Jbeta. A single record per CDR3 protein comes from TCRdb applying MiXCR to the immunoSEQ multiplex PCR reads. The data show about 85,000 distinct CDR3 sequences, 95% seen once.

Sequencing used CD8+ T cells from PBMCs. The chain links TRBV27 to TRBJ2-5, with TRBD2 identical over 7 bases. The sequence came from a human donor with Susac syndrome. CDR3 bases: TGTGCCAGCAGTAGAGCGGGGTACCAAGAGACCCAGTACTTC. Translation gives CASSRAGYQETQYF.